Listed here are 16 T cell receptor beta chains from one sample, sequenced in a study of cytomegalovirus exposure and HLA in healthy donors. Sequencing used immunoSEQ multiplex PCR; TCRdb keeps in-frame clones, though not all of them. The sample includes some 130,000 clones, about nine tenths seen only once; the top ten take nearly 3%. Sequenced: PBMCs. The receptors derive from a man younger than 30 in good health and CMV-seronegative.

The CDR3 DNA reads as TGTGCCAGCAGGAAGATACAGGGATTTAACACTGAAGCTTTCTTT. This gives the protein CASRKIQGFNTEAFF. The chain combines TRBV2 with TRBJ1-1; maybe TRBD1 (6 bases). Germline V gene lookup returns CDR1 SNHLY and CDR2 FYNNEI. V was cut by 6 bases and J by 2 bases, with 16 bases left in between. This CDR3 has 15 amino acids.

J is TRBJ2-7 and V is TRBV28; D is perhaps TRBD1 (6 bases). This CDR3 has 13 amino acids. Trimming took off 2 bases at V and 2 bases at J, with 7 bases between the two ends. Germline CDR1 and CDR2: MDHEN and SYDVKM. CDR3 nucleotide sequence: TGTGCCAGCAGTTTAGACAGGCCCTACGAGCAGTACTTC. Translation: CASSLDRPYEQYF.

This clone was seen a single time. V gene TRBV2 combines with J gene TRBJ2-1; TRBD2 aligns across 9 bases. The germline CDR1 and CDR2 sequences are SNHLY and FYNNEI. After removal of 6 bases from V and 8 bases from J, the junction contained 5 bases not matched to a gene. This CDR3 is built from 13 residues. In DNA, the CDR3 is TGTGCCAGCAGGGCGGGAGGGCCGCATGAGCAGTTCTTC. This gives the protein CASRAGGPHEQFF.

This clone has more than one count but fewer than ten. The chain joins TRBV4-1 to TRBJ2-2, with TRBD1 as a possible D gene (6 bases). The ends were cut back, 1 base at V and 4 bases at J, with 22 bases in the middle. The CDR3 sequence is 19 residues long. Per the germline V gene, CDR1 is MGHRA and CDR2 is YSYEKL. CDR3 amino acids: CASSQARRGRGSSTGELFF. The DNA of the CDR3 is TGCGCCAGCAGCCAAGCGAGACGTGGCAGGGGCAGCAGCACCGGGGAGCTGTTTTTT.

The chain is built from TRBV19 and TRBJ1-4, with TRBD1 matching over 7 bases. CDR3 length: 14 residues. V was clipped by 4 bases and J by 15 bases; unmatched bases: 14. The germline CDR1 and CDR2 sequences are LNHDA and SQIVND (reference sequence). CDR3 residues: CASSTRDRPLRMFF. CDR3 nucleotide sequence: TGTGCCAGTAGTACCCGGGACAGACCTTTAAGGATGTTTTTT. Filled out from reference TRBV19 and TRBJ1-4, the complete variable domain reads DGGITQSPKYLFRKEGQNVTLSCEQNLNHDAMYWYRQDPGQGLRLIYYSQIVNDFQKGDIAEGYSVSREKKESFPLTVTSAQKNPTAFYLCASSTRDRPLRMFFGSGTQLSVL.

The V call is TRBV2, the J call TRBJ2-3, with D possibly TRBD1 on 6 matching bases. The CDR3 consists of 14 residues. V lost 3 bases and J lost 0, with 7 bases in between. From germline, CDR1 is SNHLY and CDR2 FYNNEI. CDR3 in DNA: TGTGCCAGCAGTGAGACAGGAAGCACAGATACGCAGTATTTT. Protein sequence: CASSETGSTDTQYF. The full variable domain, its missing parts supplied by reference TRBV2 and TRBJ2-3, is EPEVTQTPSHQVTQMGQEVILRCVPISNHLYFYWYRQILGQKVEFLVSFYNNEISEKSEIFDDQFSVERPDGSNFTLKIRSTKLEDSAMYFCASSETGSTDTQYFGPGTRLTVL.

The chain carries TRBV30 and TRBJ2-1; D perhaps matches TRBD2 (6 bases). The V end was cut by 7 bases, the J end by 4 bases, with 8 bases between. Germline values: CDR1 GTSNPN, CDR2 SVGIG (reference sequence). The CDR3 spans 11 residues. The DNA for the CDR3 is TGTGCCTCCGCGGGGTACAATGAGCAGTTCTTC. This sequence encodes CASAGYNEQFF. Supplemented by reference TRBV30 and TRBJ2-1, the full variable domain reads SQTIHQWPATLVQPVGSPLSLECTVEGTSNPNLYWYRQAAGRGLQLLFYSVGIGQISSEVPQNLSASRPQDRQFILSSKKLLLSDSGFYLCASAGYNEQFFGPGTRLTVL.

The chain carries TRBV6-6 and TRBJ1-1; D ambiguous. The CDR3 has 12 amino acids. The germline V gene encodes CDR1 MNHNY and CDR2 SVGAGI (reference sequence). Trimming left V 5 bases short and J 3 bases short, with 7 bases between. Written as DNA, the CDR3 is TGTGCCAGCAGTCCGTCGGACACTGAAGCTTTCTTT. It is translated as CASSPSDTEAFF.

The chain employs TRBV2 and TRBJ2-6; D not certain. From germline, CDR1 is SNHLY and CDR2 FYNNEI. The CDR3 loop spans 16 amino acids. The germline V and J ends were trimmed by 5 bases and 1 base, with 12 bases remaining between them. The CDR3 region has the DNA TGTGCCAGCAGTCACCGCTGGCAGTCTGGGGCCAACGTCCTGACTTTC. Its protein product is CASSHRWQSGANVLTF.

The chain links TRBV10-2 to TRBJ2-2, with D maybe TRBD1 (5 bases). The CDR3 extends over 13 amino acids. The V gene's germline CDR1 is WSHSY and CDR2 SAAADI. V lost 4 bases and J lost 5, with 8 bases in between. The chain's CDR3 is CASSGQPTGELFF. CDR3 nucleotides: TGCGCCAGCAGTGGACAGCCGACCGGGGAGCTGTTTTTT.

V is TRBV27 and J is TRBJ2-5; D possibly corresponds to TRBD1 (7 bases). CDR3 length: 13 amino acids. The germline V gene encodes CDR1 MNHEY and CDR2 SMNVEV (reference sequence). Trimming took off 6 bases at V and 5 bases at J, with 13 bases between the two ends. The CDR3 DNA is TGTGCCAGCAGATCAGGGGGGCGGGAGACCCAGTACTTC. Amino acid sequence: CASRSGGRETQYF.

About this clone itself: A read error is possible here, since a much larger clone lies one base away. The chain couples TRBV14 to TRBJ2-7; TRBD2 matches at 9 bases. Germline CDR1 SGHDN, CDR2 FVKESK. The CDR3 sequence is 15 residues long. V gave up 1 base and J gave up 0 bases; unmatched junction bases: 1. The CDR3 DNA sequence: TGTGCCAGCAGCCAAGGACTAGCGGACTCCTACGAGCAGTACTTC. Protein product: CASSQGLADSYEQYF. Together with reference TRBV14 and TRBJ2-7, the CDR3 gives the full variable domain: EAGVTQFPSHSVIEKGQTVTLRCDPISGHDNLYWYRRVMGKEIKFLLHFVKESKQDESGMPNNRFLAERTGGTYSTLKVQPAELEDSGVYFCASSQGLADSYEQYFGPGTRLTVT.

The chain joins TRBV18 to TRBJ2-1; TRBD2 matches 8 bases. V lost 1 base and J lost 4; bases outside the gene matches: 6. Germline CDR1 reads KGHSH; CDR2 reads LQKENI. This CDR3 is 16 amino acids long. The CDR3 loop is CASSPRVTSVYNEQFF. The CDR3 bases are TGTGCCAGCTCACCACGAGTGACTAGCGTTTACAATGAGCAGTTCTTC. Full variable domain (outside the CDR3, taken from reference TRBV18 and TRBJ2-1): NAGVMQNPRHLVRRRGQEARLRCSPMKGHSHVYWYRQLPEEGLKFMVYLQKENIIDESGMPKERFSAEFPKEGPSILRIQQVVRGDSAAYFCASSPRVTSVYNEQFFGPGTRLTVL.

In DNA form, the CDR3 reads TGCGCCAGCAGCCGACTAGGAGATGAGCAGTTCTTC. Its translation: CASSRLGDEQFF. The rearrangement links TRBV5-1 to TRBJ2-1; TRBD2 might be the D (6 bases). Germline values: CDR1 SGHRS, CDR2 YFSETQ. This CDR3 comprises 12 residues. Trimming stripped 4 bases from V and 8 bases from J, with 10 bases between.

The chain couples TRBV11-2 to TRBJ1-2; D is undetermined. The germline gives CDR1 SGHAT, CDR2 FQNNGV. The CDR3 is 13 residues long. Trimming shortened V by 0 bases and J by 7 bases, and 9 bases separated the two germline ends. The CDR3 protein is CASSLEPAGGYTF. The CDR3, as DNA: TGTGCCAGCAGCTTAGAACCGGCGGGTGGCTACACCTTC.

This chain joins TRBV12-5 and TRBJ1-1, with D perhaps TRBD1 (6 bases). The ends were cut back, 2 bases at V and 5 bases at J, with 12 bases in the middle. There are 14 residues in the CDR3. Germline CDR1 and CDR2: LGHNT and FRNRAP. CDR3 amino acids: CASGLQGIGTEAFF. CDR3 nucleotides: TGTGCTAGTGGTTTGCAGGGGATCGGGACTGAAGCTTTCTTT. Combining the CDR3 with reference TRBV12-5 and TRBJ1-1 gives the whole variable domain DARVTQTPRHKVTEMGQEVTMRCQPILGHNTVFWYRQTMMQGLELLAYFRNRAPLDDSGMPKDRFSAEMPDATLATLKIQPSEPRDSAVYFCASGLQGIGTEAFFGQGTRLTVV.